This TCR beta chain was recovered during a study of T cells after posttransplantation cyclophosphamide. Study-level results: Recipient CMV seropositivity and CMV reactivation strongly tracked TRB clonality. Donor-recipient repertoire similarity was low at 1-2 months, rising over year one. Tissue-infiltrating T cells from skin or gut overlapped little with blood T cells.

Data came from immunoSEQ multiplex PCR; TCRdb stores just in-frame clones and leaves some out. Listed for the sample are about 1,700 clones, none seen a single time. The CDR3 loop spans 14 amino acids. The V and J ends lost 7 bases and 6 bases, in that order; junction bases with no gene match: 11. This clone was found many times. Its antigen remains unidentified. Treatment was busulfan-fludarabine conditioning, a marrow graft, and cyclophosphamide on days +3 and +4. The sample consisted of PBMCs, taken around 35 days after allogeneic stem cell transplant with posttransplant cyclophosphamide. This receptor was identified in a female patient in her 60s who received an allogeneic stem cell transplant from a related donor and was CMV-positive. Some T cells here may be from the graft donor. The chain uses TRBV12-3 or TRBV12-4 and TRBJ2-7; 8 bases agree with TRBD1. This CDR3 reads CASTAGTGAIEQYF. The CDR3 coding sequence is TGTGCCAGCACCGCCGGGACAGGAGCGATCGAGCAGTACTTC.